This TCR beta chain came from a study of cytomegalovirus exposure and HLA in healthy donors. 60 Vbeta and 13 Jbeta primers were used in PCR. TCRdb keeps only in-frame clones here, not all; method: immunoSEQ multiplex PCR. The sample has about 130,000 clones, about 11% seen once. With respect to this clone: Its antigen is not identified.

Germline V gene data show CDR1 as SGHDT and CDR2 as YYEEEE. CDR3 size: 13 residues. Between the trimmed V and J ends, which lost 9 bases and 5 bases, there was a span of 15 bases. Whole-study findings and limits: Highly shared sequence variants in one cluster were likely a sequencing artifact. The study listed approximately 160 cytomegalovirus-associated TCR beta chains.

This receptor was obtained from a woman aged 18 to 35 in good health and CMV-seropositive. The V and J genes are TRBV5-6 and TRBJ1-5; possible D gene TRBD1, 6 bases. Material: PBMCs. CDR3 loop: CATGGAADQPQHF. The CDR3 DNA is TGTGCCACTGGGGGGGCAGCAGATCAGCCCCAGCATTTT.